One and the same sample provided the 7 T cell receptor beta chains below, sequenced in a study of blood T cells in healthy people across ages. The second PCR ran about 7 to 12 cycles with a sample-barcoded 5' primer and J-beta primers. TCRdb called the 5' RACE reads again in MiXCR, with one record for every CDR3 protein. This sample has about 1.8 million distinct CDR3 sequences; around half occur once, and the top ten carry over 2%. Sequenced sample: blood. The receptors come from a woman aged 40 to 50 in good health.

In DNA, the CDR3 is TGTGCCACCAGCAGAGATCGAAGCGGGGGGGCTTACGAGACCCAGTTCTTC. This sequence encodes CATSRDRSGGAYETQFF. This chain links TRBV15 with TRBJ2-5; 10 bases align to TRBD2. The end of the DNA aligns better with TRBJ2-1, so the J call may be wrong. Germline CDR1 and CDR2: LNHNV and YYDKDF (reference sequence). CDR3 length: 17 amino acids.

J is TRBJ2-1 and V is TRBV6-5, with unresolved D. V was cut by 2 bases and J by 3 bases, with 23 bases left in between. CDR1 is MNHEY, CDR2 SVGAGI, per germline. The CDR3 loop spans 19 amino acids. CDR3 bases: TGTGCCAGCAGTTACGGAACTTCCCGGAAGGGAAGGATCTACAATGAGCAGTTCTTC. Translation gives CASSYGTSRKGRIYNEQFF.

The chain uses TRBV4-3 and TRBJ1-2, with TRBD1 matching over 8 bases. CDR1 and CDR2 (germline): LGHNA, YSLEER. With V trimmed by 3 bases and J by 4 bases, 7 bases remained unmatched. The CDR3 is made up of 15 amino acids. CDR3: CASSQAGQGGYGYTF. The CDR3 bases are TGCGCCAGCAGCCAGGCCGGACAGGGCGGCTATGGCTACACCTTC.

The chain recombines TRBV29-1 with TRBJ1-2, with D possibly matching TRBD1 (5 bases). The CDR3 spans 13 residues. Germline values: CDR1 SQVTM, CDR2 ANQGSEA. Trimming left V 2 bases short and J 9 bases short, with 16 bases between. CDR3 nucleotides: TGCAGCGTTGAACAAGCAGGGACGTATAGCTACACCTTC. Protein sequence: CSVEQAGTYSYTF.

The sample holds many counts of this clonotype. V usage is TRBV13 and J usage is TRBJ2-3; 10 nucleotides align to TRBD1. V was clipped by 6 bases and J by 1 base; unmatched bases: 4. The length of the CDR3 is 15 residues. Germline assignment: CDR1 PRHDT and CDR2 FYEKMQ (reference sequence). As DNA, the CDR3 is TGTGCCAGCAGTGCCGGGACAGGGGGCACAGATACGCAGTATTTT. Translating gives CASSAGTGGTDTQYF.

The V call is TRBV24-1, the J call TRBJ2-3; 8 bases are a match to TRBD1. Trimming cost V 2 bases and J 4 bases; bases outside gene matches: 13. The CDR3 is 18 residues long. CDR1 is KGHDR and CDR2 is SFDVKD in the germline V gene. The DNA for the CDR3 is TGTGCCACCAGTGATTCAAACGCCGGGACAGGTAACCCAGATACGCAGTATTTT. Its protein product is CATSDSNAGTGNPDTQYF.

The chain is built from TRBV11-2 and TRBJ1-1, with D possibly TRBD1 on 5 matching bases. V dropped 6 bases and J dropped 0 bases, with 8 bases sitting between them. Per the germline V gene, CDR1 is SGHAT and CDR2 is FQNNGV. The CDR3 is 13 residues long. CDR3 amino acids: CASRARVNTEAFF. As DNA, the CDR3 is TGTGCCAGCAGGGCCAGGGTGAACACTGAAGCTTTCTTT. The variable domain in full, completed from reference TRBV11-2 and TRBJ1-1, reads EAGVAQSPRYKIIEKRQSVAFWCNPISGHATLYWYQQILGQGPKLLIQFQNNGVVDDSQLPKDRFSAERLKGVDSTLKIQPAKLEDSAVYLCASRARVNTEAFFGQGTRLTVV.